Listed here are 15 T cell receptor beta chains from one sample, sequenced in a study of blood T cell repertoires in COVID-19 (dated by TCRdb to the early 2020s). The library was produced with the immunoSEQ multiplex PCR assay. What TCRdb holds here is the immuneACCESS table cut down to in-frame rearrangements. Part of the clones is not present; checked against another copy, under half of the missing clones reflect an unresolved V gene, and the others are unexplained. The sample profile shows roughly 300,000 clones; roughly nine tenths of them were found once. 2.2% of the sample is in the top ten clones. The sequenced sample consisted of peripheral blood. The receptors here all came from a woman under 40 with COVID-19, enrolled during active disease.

The V call is TRBV6-5, the J call TRBJ2-1, with 12 bases that match TRBD2. Trimming took 5 bases from V and 9 from J; bases not matched to a gene: 5. Germline V gives CDR1 MNHEY, CDR2 SVGAGI. The CDR3 has 14 residues. The CDR3 DNA sequence: TGTGCCAGCAGTCCGTGGGGACTAGCGGGTGAGCAGTTCTTC. Amino acids: CASSPWGLAGEQFF.

The chain joins TRBV7-9 to TRBJ1-2; TRBD1 agrees at 7 bases. CDR1 and CDR2 from the germline V gene are SEHNR and FQNEAQ (reference sequence). This CDR3 region has 15 residues. The V and J ends lost 1 base and 2 bases, in that order; junction bases with no gene match: 4. As DNA, the CDR3 is TGTGCCAGCAGCTTAGAGGAAGGGGGCAACTATGGCTACACCTTC. Its protein product is CASSLEEGGNYGYTF.

The chain combines TRBV7-9 with TRBJ1-2, with 8 bases matching TRBD1. Germline values: CDR1 SEHNR, CDR2 FQNEAQ (reference sequence). The CDR3 has 19 residues. Trimming took 5 bases from V and 6 from J; bases not matched to a gene: 23. CDR3 in amino acids: CASSPPLYRRQGQFHGYTF. The CDR3 region has the DNA TGTGCCAGCAGCCCCCCACTTTACAGAAGACAGGGGCAGTTCCATGGCTACACCTTC.

The chain joins TRBV30 to TRBJ1-1, with a weak D call TRBD1 (5 bases). The V end was cut by 2 bases, the J end by 10 bases, with 23 bases between. The CDR3 is made up of 15 amino acids. Germline V gene data show CDR1 as GTSNPN and CDR2 as SVGIG (reference sequence). The CDR3 DNA is TGTGCCTGGAGTACACTGTTATACAGCAGGGAGGGAGCTTTCTTT. Residues: CAWSTLLYSREGAFF. The full variable domain, its missing parts supplied by reference TRBV30 and TRBJ1-1, is SQTIHQWPATLVQPVGSPLSLECTVEGTSNPNLYWYRQAAGRGLQLLFYSVGIGQISSEVPQNLSASRPQDRQFILSSKKLLLSDSGFYLCAWSTLLYSREGAFFGQGTRLTVV.

The J gene is TRBJ1-5, the V gene TRBV2, with TRBD1 as a possible D gene (6 bases). CDR3 length: 15 amino acids. Between the trimmed V and J ends, which lost 2 bases and 0 bases, there was a span of 8 bases. CDR1 is SNHLY and CDR2 is FYNNEI in the germline V gene. CDR3 protein: CASSEWGPSNQPQHF. In DNA form, the CDR3 reads TGTGCCAGCAGTGAATGGGGGCCTAGCAATCAGCCCCAGCATTTT.

V gene TRBV30 combines with J gene TRBJ1-1; D is undetermined. From germline, CDR1 is GTSNPN and CDR2 SVGIG (reference sequence). The CDR3 covers 12 residues. V dropped 5 bases and J dropped 7 bases, with 14 bases sitting between them. CDR3 in amino acids: CAWRAPRGEAFF. Here the CDR3 DNA reads TGTGCCTGGCGGGCCCCTCGGGGTGAAGCTTTCTTT.

V and J are TRBV5-1 and TRBJ1-2; 7 bases align to TRBD1. Germline V lookup: CDR1 SGHRS, CDR2 YFSETQ. V was clipped by 4 bases and J by 8 bases; unmatched bases: 11. The CDR3 runs 14 residues. CDR3 in DNA: TGCGCCAGCAGCGTTAGACAGGGTGAAGAGGGCTACACCTTC. Its protein product is CASSVRQGEEGYTF.

The chain combines TRBV30 with TRBJ1-4; D may be TRBD1 (6 bases). Trimming left V 3 bases short and J 4 bases short, with 12 bases between. The CDR3 consists of 14 residues. Germline loops: CDR1 GTSNPN, CDR2 SVGIG (reference sequence). The CDR3 DNA reads as TGTGCCTGGAGGGGGGGGCCCTATAATGAAAAACTGTTTTTT. Translation gives CAWRGGPYNEKLFF.

This clone has a single count. The chain joins TRBV27 to TRBJ2-7; tentative D call: TRBD1 (6 bases). CDR3 size: 13 residues. The V gene lost 3 bases and the J gene lost 7 bases, with 13 bases spanning the gap. Germline V lookup: CDR1 MNHEY, CDR2 SMNVEV (reference sequence). This CDR3 reads CASSFSTQGEQYF. CDR3 bases: TGTGCCAGCAGTTTCTCGACGCAGGGGGAGCAGTACTTC.

The chain combines TRBV15 with TRBJ1-1; 9 nucleotides line up with TRBD1. Germline loops: CDR1 LNHNV, CDR2 YYDKDF (reference sequence). Trimming at V came to 4 bases and at J to 3 bases, leaving 6 bases not matched to a gene. There are 15 residues in the CDR3. The CDR3 is CATSIPGQGDTEAFF. The DNA of the CDR3 is TGTGCCACCAGCATACCGGGACAGGGTGACACTGAAGCTTTCTTT.

The J gene is TRBJ2-3, the V gene TRBV30; D is perhaps TRBD2 (6 bases). This CDR3 spans 13 amino acids. Germline V lookup: CDR1 GTSNPN, CDR2 SVGIG (reference sequence). The V end was cut by 3 bases, the J end by 4 bases, with 11 bases between. DNA for the CDR3: TGTGCCTGGAGACGGCGGGGCGCAGATACGCAGTATTTT. Translation: CAWRRRGADTQYF.

The V and J genes are TRBV14 and TRBJ2-7; 8 nucleotides match TRBD2. Germline V lookup: CDR1 SGHDN, CDR2 FVKESK. V shed 5 bases and J 2 bases; nucleotides not matched to a gene: 8. This CDR3 has 15 residues. This chain's CDR3 is CASSVFGRATYEQYF. The CDR3 nucleotides are TGTGCCAGCAGCGTCTTCGGGAGGGCCACCTACGAGCAGTACTTC.

This rearrangement joins TRBV13 to TRBJ2-7, with TRBD2 identical over 11 bases. V was pared by 5 bases and J by 2 bases, with 5 bases of the junction left unmatched. The CDR3 is 15 amino acids. Per the germline V gene, CDR1 is PRHDT and CDR2 is FYEKMQ (reference sequence). Here the CDR3 reads CASSLTSGGAYEQYF. The CDR3 coding sequence is TGTGCCAGCAGCCTCACTAGCGGGGGAGCCTACGAGCAGTACTTC.

V is TRBV27 and J is TRBJ2-7; D is perhaps TRBD2 (5 bases). V lost 5 bases and J lost 5, with 16 bases in between. Germline V gene sequence: CDR1 MNHEY, CDR2 SMNVEV (reference sequence). The CDR3 has 14 amino acids. CDR3 in DNA: TGTGCCAGCAGTCCCAACCCGAGCGGTAACGAGCAGTACTTC. Protein product: CASSPNPSGNEQYF.

This chain joins TRBV12-5 and TRBJ2-7, with 12 positions matching TRBD2. V shed 2 bases and J 3 bases; nucleotides not matched to a gene: 5. CDR3 length: 16 amino acids. From germline, CDR1 is LGHNT and CDR2 FRNRAP. DNA of the CDR3: TGTGCTAGTGGTTTGACGACTAGCGGGAGATTCTACGAGCAGTACTTC. Its translation is CASGLTTSGRFYEQYF. Variable domain in full (rest from reference TRBV12-5 and TRBJ2-7): DARVTQTPRHKVTEMGQEVTMRCQPILGHNTVFWYRQTMMQGLELLAYFRNRAPLDDSGMPKDRFSAEMPDATLATLKIQPSEPRDSAVYFCASGLTTSGRFYEQYFGPGTRLTVT.